This is a list of T cell receptor beta chains from one sample in a study of OX40 agonist ivuxolimab in advanced cancers. The table came from immunoSEQ multiplex PCR; TCRdb's copy has only in-frame clones and leaves some out. The table records tens of thousands of clones, around 94% of them present only once. Sequences were derived from CD4+ or CD8+ T cells sorted from blood, sampled in a trial of the OX40 agonist ivuxolimab. Source of these receptors: an adult with an advanced solid tumor such as melanoma, head and neck, liver or kidney cancer. CDR3s leave out the opening cysteine and the closing phenylalanine or tryptophan.

TRBJ1-2 TRBV19 ASTPRAHVGYT
TRBJ2-7 TRBV28 ASSEDETYEQY
TRBJ2-3 TRBV7-3 ASSLTSALYDTQY
TRBJ2-1 TRBV7-9 ASSPTRTSGNEQF
TRBJ1-1 TRBV27 ASSLAVGTEAF
TRBJ2-5 TRBV4-1 ASSHRGPQEAQY
TRBJ1-2 TRBV27 ASSSGQGANGYT
TRBJ1-2 TRBV27 ASSTGGNYGYT
TRBJ2-1 TRBV7-3 ASSYGQYNEQF
TRBJ2-3 TRBV5-5 ASSFETADTQY
TRBJ2-1 TRBV12-5 ASGLGVRSYNEQF
TRBJ2-2 TRBV19 ASSGTSGGTGELF
TRBJ1-2 TRBV9 ASSVGSGGAGGYT